This T cell receptor beta chain was sequenced during a study of blood T cell repertoires in COVID-19. The V end lost 0 bases, the J end lost 11 bases, and 7 bases lay between the germline ends. Germline V lookup: CDR1 LGHDT, CDR2 YNNKEL (reference sequence). CDR3 length: 12 amino acids. The repertoire was sequenced with immunoSEQ multiplex PCR; TCRdb's copy has only in-frame clones and lacks some. The repertoire consists of some 70,000 clones, with roughly three quarters occurring once and the leading ten covering roughly 9.8%. Sequenced material: peripheral blood. The chain carries TRBV3-1 (or the pseudogene TRBV3-2) and TRBJ1-4; D is ambiguous. This receptor was identified in a woman in her 50s with acute or convalescent COVID-19. This chain's CDR3 is CASSQDSRKLFF. The DNA of the CDR3 is TGTGCCAGCAGCCAAGATTCGCGGAAACTGTTTTTT.